The 11 T cell receptor beta chains given below trace back to one sample, sequenced in a study of T cell responses to AZD1222 COVID-19 vaccine. Only in-frame clones appear in the TCRdb table, and some are missing; sequencing was by immunoSEQ multiplex PCR. Among more than 85,000 clones listed, 75% to 90% were seen once. The sequenced sample was peripheral blood, obtained 28 days after the second AZD1222 dose. These receptors were taken from an adult who received the AZD1222 COVID-19 vaccine.

A few counts support this clone. The sample carries other DNA sequences with the same CDR3. The V gene is TRBV29-1, the J gene TRBJ1-1, with 9 bases aligning to TRBD1. V lost 3 bases and J lost 5; bases outside the gene matches: 4. The CDR3 loop spans 13 amino acids. Germline-derived CDR1 and CDR2 are SQVTM and ANQGSEA. The CDR3 DNA follows: TGCAGCGTTGAGGGACAGGGTGGGACTGAAGCTTTCTTT. It translates to CSVEGQGGTEAFF.

The chain carries TRBV28 and TRBJ2-2; 8 bases match TRBD2. The CDR3 covers 15 residues. Germline CDR1 MDHEN, CDR2 SYDVKM. With 6 bases clipped from V and 7 bases from J, the junction kept 10 bases outside the gene matches. The CDR3 spells CASSPLGLGIGELFF. DNA for the CDR3: TGTGCCAGCAGCCCCTTGGGACTAGGAATCGGGGAGCTGTTTTTT.

The chain recombines TRBV19 with TRBJ2-1; D is possibly TRBD1 (5 bases). The V end lost 5 bases, the J end lost 3 bases, and 11 bases lay between the germline ends. The CDR3 has 14 residues. From germline, CDR1 is LNHDA and CDR2 SQIVND (reference sequence). Written as DNA, the CDR3 is TGTGCCAGTAGTTCCCAAGGGGACTACAATGAGCAGTTCTTC. This encodes CASSSQGDYNEQFF.

The V call is TRBV4-1, the J call TRBJ1-1; unclear D gene. CDR3 length: 13 residues. The germline V gene encodes CDR1 MGHRA and CDR2 YSYEKL. Trimming removed 0 bases at V and 8 bases at J, with 10 bases between. CDR3 amino acids: CASSQDLSREAFF. CDR3 nucleotide sequence: TGCGCCAGCAGCCAAGACTTAAGCAGGGAAGCTTTCTTT.

The CDR3 coding sequence is TGCAGTGCTAGATTTGACGGCCCCTACACCTTC. Its protein product is CSARFDGPYTF. The chain employs TRBV20-1 and TRBJ1-2; D remains unclear. This CDR3 comprises 11 residues. V lost 2 bases and J lost 10, with 11 bases in between. Per germline, CDR1 DFQATT and CDR2 SNEGSKA (reference sequence).

The genes are TRBV7-2 and TRBJ2-5, with D perhaps TRBD2 (5 bases). Trimming shortened V by 5 bases and J by 2 bases, and 15 bases separated the two germline ends. Germline V lookup: CDR1 SGHTA, CDR2 FQGNSA. The CDR3 sequence is 15 residues long. The CDR3 bases are TGTGCCAGCAGCCCGCCCCCGGGGTCGCAAGAGACCCAGTACTTC. Translation gives CASSPPPGSQETQYF. The whole variable domain, remainder taken from reference TRBV7-2 and TRBJ2-5, is GAGVSQSPSNKVTEKGKDVELRCDPISGHTALYWYRQSLGQGLEFLIYFQGNSAPDKSGLPSDRFSAERTGGSVSTLTIQRTQQEDSAVYLCASSPPPGSQETQYFGPGTRLLVL.

J is TRBJ1-1 and V is TRBV7-2; 7 bases fit TRBD1. From germline, CDR1 is SGHTA and CDR2 FQGNSA. This CDR3 region has 14 residues. V lost 2 bases, J lost 10 bases, and 10 bases stayed unmatched. CDR3 loop: CASSLQGGGFGAFF. The CDR3 region has the DNA TGTGCCAGCAGCTTACAGGGGGGCGGATTTGGAGCTTTCTTT.

The chain couples TRBV11-2 to TRBJ2-3; D is ambiguous. CDR1 and CDR2 (germline): SGHAT, FQNNGV. This CDR3 comprises 15 residues. The V gene lost 5 bases and the J gene lost 2 bases, with 14 bases spanning the gap. The CDR3 reads CASSPRATNTDTQYF. DNA for the CDR3: TGTGCCAGCAGCCCCCGGGCCACTAACACAGATACGCAGTATTTT.

The V call is TRBV19, the J call TRBJ2-7; tentative D call: TRBD1 (6 bases). Between the trimmed V and J ends, which lost 6 bases and 12 bases, there was a span of 27 bases. This CDR3 has 15 residues. Germline loops: CDR1 LNHDA, CDR2 SQIVND (reference sequence). The DNA for the CDR3 is TGTGCCAGTAGAAAAACCGGGACATCGAACCGGGGTGTGTACTTC. Translation gives CASRKTGTSNRGVYF.

This clone was seen only once. The J gene is TRBJ1-3, the V gene TRBV19; D gene ambiguous. CDR3 length equals 16 residues. Per the germline V gene, CDR1 is LNHDA and CDR2 is SQIVND (reference sequence). The V gene lost 5 bases and the J gene lost 3 bases, with 17 bases spanning the gap. CDR3 sequence (DNA): TGTGCCAGTAGTTCGACGGGCCTACGATTTGGAAACACCATATATTTT. Encoded protein: CASSSTGLRFGNTIYF.

The rearrangement links TRBV7-8 to TRBJ2-7, with 9 bases aligning to TRBD1. The CDR3 covers 13 residues. Germline V lookup: CDR1 SGHVS, CDR2 FQNEAQ. With V trimmed by 4 bases and J by 6 bases, 4 bases remained unmatched. For the CDR3, the DNA is TGTGCCAGCAGCTGGACAGGGGCGGGCGAGCAGTACTTC. This sequence encodes CASSWTGAGEQYF.